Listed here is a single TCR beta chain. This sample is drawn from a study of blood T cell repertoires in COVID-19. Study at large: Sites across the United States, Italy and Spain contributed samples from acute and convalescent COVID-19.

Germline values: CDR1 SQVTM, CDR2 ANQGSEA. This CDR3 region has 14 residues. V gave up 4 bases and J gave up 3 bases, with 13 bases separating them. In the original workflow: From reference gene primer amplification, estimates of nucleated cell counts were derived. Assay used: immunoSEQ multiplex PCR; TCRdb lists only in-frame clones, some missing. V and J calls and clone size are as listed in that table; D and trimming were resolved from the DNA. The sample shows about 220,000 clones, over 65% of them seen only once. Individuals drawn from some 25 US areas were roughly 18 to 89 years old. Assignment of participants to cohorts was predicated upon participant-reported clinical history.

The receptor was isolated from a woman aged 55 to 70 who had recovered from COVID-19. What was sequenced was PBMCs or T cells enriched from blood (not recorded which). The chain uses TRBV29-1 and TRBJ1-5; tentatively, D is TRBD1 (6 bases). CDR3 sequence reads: CSVGLQGNNQPQHF. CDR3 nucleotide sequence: TGCAGCGTTGGGTTACAGGGAAACAATCAGCCCCAGCATTTT. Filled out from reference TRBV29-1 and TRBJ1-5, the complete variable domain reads SAVISQKPSRDICQRGTSLTIQCQVDSQVTMMFWYRQQPGQSLTLIATANQGSEATYESGFVIDKFPISRPNLTFSTLTVSNMSPEDSSIYLCSVGLQGNNQPQHFGDGTRLSIL.